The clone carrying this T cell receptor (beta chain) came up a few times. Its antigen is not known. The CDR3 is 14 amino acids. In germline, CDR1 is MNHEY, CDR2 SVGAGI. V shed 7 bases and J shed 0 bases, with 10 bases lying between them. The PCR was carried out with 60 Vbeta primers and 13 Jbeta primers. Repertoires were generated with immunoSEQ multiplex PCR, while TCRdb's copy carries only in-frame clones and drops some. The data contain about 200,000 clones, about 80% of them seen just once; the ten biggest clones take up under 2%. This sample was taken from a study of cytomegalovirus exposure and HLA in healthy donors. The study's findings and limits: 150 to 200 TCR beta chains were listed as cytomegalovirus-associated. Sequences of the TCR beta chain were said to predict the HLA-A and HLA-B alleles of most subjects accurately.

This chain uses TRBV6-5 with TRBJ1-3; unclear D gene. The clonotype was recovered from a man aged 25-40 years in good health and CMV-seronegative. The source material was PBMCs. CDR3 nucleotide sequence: TGTGCCAGCACCCCGACTTACTCTGGAAACACCATATATTTT. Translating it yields CASTPTYSGNTIYF.